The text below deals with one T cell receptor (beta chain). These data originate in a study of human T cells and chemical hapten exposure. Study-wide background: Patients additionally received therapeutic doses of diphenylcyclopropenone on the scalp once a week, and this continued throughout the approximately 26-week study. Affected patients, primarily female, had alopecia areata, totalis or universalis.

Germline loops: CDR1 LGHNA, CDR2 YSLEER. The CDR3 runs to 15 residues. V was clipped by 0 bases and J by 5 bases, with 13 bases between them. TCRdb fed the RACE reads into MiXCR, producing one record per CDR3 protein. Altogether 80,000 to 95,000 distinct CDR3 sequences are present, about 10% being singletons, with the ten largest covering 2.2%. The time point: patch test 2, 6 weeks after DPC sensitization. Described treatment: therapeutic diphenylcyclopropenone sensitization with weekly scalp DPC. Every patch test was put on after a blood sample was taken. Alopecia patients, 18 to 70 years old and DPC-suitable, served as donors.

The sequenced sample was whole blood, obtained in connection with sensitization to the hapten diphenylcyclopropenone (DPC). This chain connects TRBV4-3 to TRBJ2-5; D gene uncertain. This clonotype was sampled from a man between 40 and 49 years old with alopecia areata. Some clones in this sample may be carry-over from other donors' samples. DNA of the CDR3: TGCGCCAGCAGCCAAGATAGGATCCACAGTGAGACCCAGTACTTC. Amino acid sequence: CASSQDRIHSETQYF.